The next 24 T cell receptor beta chains were all read from a single sample in a study of PD-1 blockade in classical Hodgkin lymphoma. Generated by immunoSEQ multiplex PCR, the TCRdb table keeps only in-frame clones and is missing some. This sample has approximately 20,000 clones; roughly 72% occur once, and the top ten carry approximately 42%. Stated time point: cycle 4 day 1 (C4D1), after less than 7 weeks of nivolumab. Each patient experienced a relapse that followed autologous stem cell transplantation, and brentuximab vedotin exposure varied. The specimen comprised peripheral blood mononuclear cells (PBMCs), sampled before the fourth cycle of nivolumab. The receptors come from a human donor with classical Hodgkin lymphoma.

This clone was seen a few times. The CDR3 nucleotides are TGTGCCAGTAGTATAGAAGCCAGTCTCCACTACGAGCAGTACTTC. Translation: CASSIEASLHYEQYF. The gene calls are TRBV19 and TRBJ2-7, with D uncertain. CDR3 length: 15 amino acids. Trimming shortened V by 0 bases and J by 3 bases, and 12 bases separated the two germline ends. Germline V gene data show CDR1 as LNHDA and CDR2 as SQIVND (reference sequence).

The V gene is TRBV2, the J gene TRBJ2-3; the match to TRBD1 covers 7 bases. Germline V gives CDR1 SNHLY, CDR2 FYNNEI. CDR3 length: 14 residues. V dropped 11 bases and J dropped 1; count of bases not matched to a gene: 9. CDR3 residues: CASIRDSRTDTQYF. Written as DNA, the CDR3 is TGTGCCTCGATCCGGGACAGTCGCACAGATACGCAGTATTTT.

The chain uses TRBV19 and TRBJ1-1; no firm D call. The ends were cut back, 0 bases at V and 1 base at J, with 9 bases in the middle. The CDR3 runs to 15 residues. CDR1 and CDR2 (germline): LNHDA, SQIVND (reference sequence). CDR3 DNA sequence: TGTGCCAGTAGTATAGATGACGTCCCGAACACTGAAGCTTTCTTT. Residues: CASSIDDVPNTEAFF. Drawing the rest from reference TRBV19 and TRBJ1-1, the complete variable domain is DGGITQSPKYLFRKEGQNVTLSCEQNLNHDAMYWYRQDPGQGLRLIYYSQIVNDFQKGDIAEGYSVSREKKESFPLTVTSAQKNPTAFYLCASSIDDVPNTEAFFGQGTRLTVV.

This chain joins TRBV6-5 and TRBJ1-3, with TRBD1 matching over 8 bases. The J segment lost 4 bases and the V segment lost 5 bases, leaving 7 bases of the junction unmatched. Germline V gene lookup returns CDR1 MNHEY and CDR2 SVGAGI. This CDR3 has 15 amino acids. In nucleotides, the CDR3 is TGTGCCAGCAGTCTTACGACAGGGGCAGGAAACACCATATATTTT. This gives the protein CASSLTTGAGNTIYF.

The J gene is TRBJ1-3, the V gene TRBV30; D gene unclear. CDR3 size: 14 residues. V shed 7 bases and J shed 2 bases, with 15 bases lying between them. Germline V gives CDR1 GTSNPN, CDR2 SVGIG (reference sequence). DNA of the CDR3: TGTGCCTCCTCAGACCCTTGGCCTGGAAACACCATATATTTT. Translated, it gives CASSDPWPGNTIYF. The variable domain in full, with the rest retrieved from reference TRBV30 and TRBJ1-3, is SQTIHQWPATLVQPVGSPLSLECTVEGTSNPNLYWYRQAAGRGLQLLFYSVGIGQISSEVPQNLSASRPQDRQFILSSKKLLLSDSGFYLCASSDPWPGNTIYFGEGSWLTVV.

This clone was seen once. This chain links TRBV21-1 with TRBJ2-7; the table's D gene call, TRBD2, was not cross checked with the DNA. TRBV21-1 is annotated as a pseudogene. The CDR3 is made up of 15 amino acids. CDR3: CASSTPRDSADEQYF. The CDR3 DNA is TGTGCCAGCAGCACCCCTCGCGATAGCGCCGACGAGCAGTACTTC.

This clone was picked up one time. This rearrangement joins TRBV19 to TRBJ1-1, with D unclear. The CDR3 covers 11 residues. Germline CDR1 reads LNHDA; CDR2 reads SQIVND (reference sequence). Trimming stripped 1 base from V and 7 bases from J, with 4 bases between. The CDR3 loop is CASSIGSEAFF. DNA for the CDR3: TGTGCCAGTAGTATAGGCAGTGAAGCTTTCTTT.

The genes are TRBV5-1 and TRBJ2-1, with D maybe TRBD2 (5 bases). V lost 1 base and J 3 bases, leaving 8 bases between the germline ends. Germline V gene data show CDR1 as SGHRS and CDR2 as YFSETQ. CDR3 length equals 14 residues. The DNA of the CDR3 is TGCGCCAGCAGCTTGCGGGAACTCTACAATGAGCAGTTCTTC. Translated: CASSLRELYNEQFF.

The chain combines TRBV5-6 with TRBJ2-5, with D tentatively TRBD1 (5 bases). V lost 0 bases and J 2 bases, leaving 5 bases between the germline ends. Germline lookup yields CDR1 SGHDT and CDR2 YYEEEE. This CDR3 spans 13 amino acids. The CDR3 reads CASSLGQQETQYF. The CDR3 coding sequence is TGTGCCAGCAGCTTGGGACAGCAAGAGACCCAGTACTTC.

This clone showed up just once. This rearrangement joins TRBV2 to TRBJ2-1; TRBD1 matches at 12 bases. The germline V gene has CDR1 SNHLY and CDR2 FYNNEI. V was clipped by 4 bases and J by 9 bases; unmatched bases: 4. The CDR3 sequence is 14 residues long. The CDR3 bases are TGTGCCAGCAGTGGGGACAGGGGGCGTTTTGAGCAGTTCTTC. This sequence encodes CASSGDRGRFEQFF.

This sequence joins TRBV4-1 and TRBJ1-3; a possible D gene is TRBD1 (5 bases). Germline CDR1 is MGHRA and CDR2 is YSYEKL. The CDR3 sequence is 15 residues long. V dropped 2 bases and J dropped 2 bases, with 10 bases sitting between them. The CDR3 protein is CASSQPGSAGNTIYF. In DNA form, the CDR3 reads TGCGCCAGCAGCCAACCAGGGTCAGCTGGAAACACCATATATTTT.

On this clone itself: The sample has other DNA sequences that encode this CDR3 too. The chain couples TRBV6-1 to TRBJ2-7; possible D gene TRBD1, 6 bases. The germline gives CDR1 MNHNS, CDR2 SASEGT. The CDR3 runs 13 residues. Trimming pared 5 bases from V and 2 bases from J, leaving 10 bases between. The CDR3 coding sequence is TGTGCCAGCAGTCCAGGGGTGGCCTACGAGCAGTACTTC. Translation: CASSPGVAYEQYF.

A few counts support this clone. The CDR3 DNA reads TGTGCCAGCAGCTCTTTGGGGGTTCACACTGAAGCTTTCTTT. Protein sequence: CASSSLGVHTEAFF. The genes are TRBV6-5 and TRBJ1-1; TRBD1 is a possible D gene (5 bases). Germline-derived CDR1 and CDR2 are MNHEY and SVGAGI. This CDR3 has 14 residues. V lost 6 bases and J lost 3, with 14 bases in between.

The chain is built from TRBV11-2 and TRBJ2-7; D gene unclear. Germline CDR1 is SGHAT and CDR2 is FQNNGV. CDR3 length equals 13 residues. Trimming stripped 2 bases from V and 5 bases from J, with 10 bases between. CDR3 sequence: CASSLPGPNEQYF. The DNA of the CDR3 is TGTGCCAGCAGCTTACCAGGACCGAACGAGCAGTACTTC.

This sequence joins TRBV6-1 and TRBJ1-2; a weak D match, TRBD1 (6 bases). V gave up 5 bases and J gave up 8 bases, with 15 bases separating them. The germline CDR1 and CDR2 sequences are MNHNS and SASEGT. The CDR3 sequence is 13 residues long. CDR3 bases: TGTGCCAGCAGTCCGGGGGCCGGATACGGCTACACCTTC. Its protein product is CASSPGAGYGYTF.

The chain recombines TRBV5-6 with TRBJ1-3; D gene ambiguous. V lost 4 bases to trimming and J lost 0 bases, with 14 bases between them. The CDR3 is 16 amino acids. Per the germline V gene, CDR1 is SGHDT and CDR2 is YYEEEE. For the CDR3, the DNA is TGTGCCAGCAGCCCAGTTCAAGGGAGCTCTGGAAACACCATATATTTT. This codes for CASSPVQGSSGNTIYF.

The chain links TRBV2 to TRBJ1-1; no reliable D call. This CDR3 is built from 12 residues. Trimming left V 3 bases short and J 2 bases short, with 4 bases between. Germline V gene data show CDR1 as SNHLY and CDR2 as FYNNEI. As DNA, the CDR3 is TGTGCCAGCAGTGACAGTAACACTGAAGCTTTCTTT. Amino acid sequence: CASSDSNTEAFF.

The chain recombines TRBV7-9 with TRBJ1-1; tentative D call: TRBD1 (6 bases). Germline V gene lookup returns CDR1 SEHNR and CDR2 FQNEAQ (reference sequence). This CDR3 has 12 amino acids. The V end was cut by 6 bases, the J end by 5 bases, with 10 bases between. Here the CDR3 reads CASSIGGTEAFF. CDR3 in DNA: TGTGCCAGCAGTATAGGGGGAACTGAAGCTTTCTTT.

The gene calls are TRBV21-1 and TRBJ2-7; the DNA was not compared with TRBD1, the D call given in the table. TRBV21-1 is annotated as a pseudogene. The CDR3 is 18 residues long. DNA of the CDR3: TGTGCCAGCAGCAAACTTACTTCGCAGGGCTCGACCACCTACGAGCAGTACTTC. Residues: CASSKLTSQGSTTYEQYF.

The chain employs TRBV7-3 and TRBJ2-1; D ambiguous. The V gene's germline CDR1 is SGHTA and CDR2 FQGTGA. This CDR3 has 13 residues. V was shortened by 5 bases and J by 8 bases, with 13 bases between the two germline ends. The CDR3 loop is CASSPHGVDEQFF. CDR3 nucleotide sequence: TGTGCCAGCAGCCCCCACGGAGTAGATGAGCAGTTCTTC.

CDR3 loop: CASSDKGSYNSPLHF. The CDR3 bases are TGTGCCAGCAGTGACAAGGGCTCCTATAATTCACCCCTCCACTTT. J is TRBJ1-6 and V is TRBV6-1; D gene uncertain. Germline V gene sequence: CDR1 MNHNS, CDR2 SASEGT. This CDR3 has 15 residues. V was pared by 3 bases and J by 0 bases, with 6 bases between.

V and J are TRBV5-4 and TRBJ1-4; possible D gene TRBD1, 5 bases. Germline V gene data show CDR1 as SGHNT and CDR2 as YYREEE (reference sequence). The CDR3 is 14 residues long. The ends were cut back, 0 bases at V and 8 bases at J, with 11 bases in the middle. Written as DNA, the CDR3 is TGTGCCAGCAGCTTGGTTCAGGAGGGGGAAAAACTGTTTTTT. It specifies CASSLVQEGEKLFF.

The CDR3 is CASSPEAGRSNTEAFF. The DNA of the CDR3 is TGTGCCAGCAGCCCCGAAGCAGGGAGGTCGAACACTGAAGCTTTCTTT. This chain links TRBV5-4 with TRBJ1-1; TRBD1 might be the D (5 bases). Between the trimmed V and J ends, which lost 4 bases and 1 base, there was a span of 17 bases. Per the germline V gene, CDR1 is SGHNT and CDR2 is YYREEE (reference sequence). This CDR3 comprises 16 residues.

This clone was seen a few times. The V call is TRBV6-1, the J call TRBJ1-1; maybe TRBD1 (6 bases). CDR1 is MNHNS and CDR2 is SASEGT in the germline V gene. There are 14 residues in the CDR3. Trimming left V 7 bases short and J 3 bases short, with 15 bases between. The CDR3 here is CASIPGARDTEAFF. Written as DNA, the CDR3 is TGTGCCAGCATCCCGGGGGCCCGGGACACTGAAGCTTTCTTT.